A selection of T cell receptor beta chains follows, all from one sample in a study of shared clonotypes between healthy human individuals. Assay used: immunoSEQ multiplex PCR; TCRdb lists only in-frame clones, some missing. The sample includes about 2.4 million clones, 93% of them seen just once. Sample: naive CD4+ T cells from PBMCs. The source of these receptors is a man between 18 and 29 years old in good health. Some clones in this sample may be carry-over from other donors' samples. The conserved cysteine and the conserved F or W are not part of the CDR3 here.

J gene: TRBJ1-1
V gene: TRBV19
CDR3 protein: ASSIDLGHENTEAF

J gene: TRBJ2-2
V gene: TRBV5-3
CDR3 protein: ARSLTPRTSYTGELF

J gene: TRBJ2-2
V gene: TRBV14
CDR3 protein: ASSQLVAFTGELF

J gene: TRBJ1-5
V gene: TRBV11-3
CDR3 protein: ASSLDLLWGVNQPQH

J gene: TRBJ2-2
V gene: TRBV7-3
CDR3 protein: ASSLLGHRNTGELF

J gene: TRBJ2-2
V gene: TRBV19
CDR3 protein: ASSRSKAGGELF

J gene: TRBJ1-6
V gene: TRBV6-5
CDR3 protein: ASSYTDRSNSPLH

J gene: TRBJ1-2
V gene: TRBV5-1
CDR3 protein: ASRTDNIDYT

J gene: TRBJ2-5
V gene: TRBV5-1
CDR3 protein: ASSSTRVVVETQY

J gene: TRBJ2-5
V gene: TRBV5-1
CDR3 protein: ASSNTGSETQY

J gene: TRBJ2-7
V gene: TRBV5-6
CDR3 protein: ASSLGTGEDEQY

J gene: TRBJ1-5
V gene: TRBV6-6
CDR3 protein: ATHRDSNQPQH

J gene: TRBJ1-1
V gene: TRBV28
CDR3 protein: ASRSGQGHTEAF

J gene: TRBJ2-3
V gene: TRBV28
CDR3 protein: ASSSTPGAPTDTQY

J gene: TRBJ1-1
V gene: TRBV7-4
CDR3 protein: ASSRRTGDMNTEAF

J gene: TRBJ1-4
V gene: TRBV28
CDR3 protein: ASSSPAGGNEKLF

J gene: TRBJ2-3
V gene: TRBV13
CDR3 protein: ASSLAAGTSTDTQY

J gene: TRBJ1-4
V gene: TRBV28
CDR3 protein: ASSSSGNEKLF

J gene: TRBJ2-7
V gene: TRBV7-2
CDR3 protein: ASSLVQGSYEQY

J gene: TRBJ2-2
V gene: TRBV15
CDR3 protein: ATSQGGGNTGELF

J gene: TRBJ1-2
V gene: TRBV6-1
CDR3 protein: ALAMGWGYGYT

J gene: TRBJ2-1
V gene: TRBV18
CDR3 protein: ASSLNGQVYNEQF

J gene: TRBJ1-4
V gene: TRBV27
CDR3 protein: ASSPMGTGNVEEF

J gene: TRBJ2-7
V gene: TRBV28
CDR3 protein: ASSLQFSYEQY

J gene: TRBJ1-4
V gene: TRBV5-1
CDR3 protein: ASSNNLGAQLEKLF

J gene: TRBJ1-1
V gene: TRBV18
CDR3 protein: ASSPTTSGTEAF